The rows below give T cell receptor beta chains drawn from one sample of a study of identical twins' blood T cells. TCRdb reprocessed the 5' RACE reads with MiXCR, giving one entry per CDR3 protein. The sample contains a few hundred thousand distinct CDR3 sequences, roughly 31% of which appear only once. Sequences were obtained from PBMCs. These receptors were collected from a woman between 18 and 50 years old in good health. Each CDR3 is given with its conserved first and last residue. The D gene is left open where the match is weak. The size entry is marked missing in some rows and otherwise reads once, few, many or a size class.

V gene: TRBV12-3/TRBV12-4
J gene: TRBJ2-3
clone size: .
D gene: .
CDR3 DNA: TGTGCCAGCAGTTTAATGCAGGGGGGAGATACGCAGTATTTT
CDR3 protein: CASSLMQGGDTQYF

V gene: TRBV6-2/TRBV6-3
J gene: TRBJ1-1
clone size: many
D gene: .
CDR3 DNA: TGTGCCAGCAGTAACATGAACACTGAAGCTTTCTTT
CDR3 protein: CASSNMNTEAFF

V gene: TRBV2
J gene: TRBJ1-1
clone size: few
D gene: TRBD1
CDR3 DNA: TGTGCCAGCCGTCTGGGGACAGGGAGTACTGAAGCTTTCTTT
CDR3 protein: CASRLGTGSTEAFF

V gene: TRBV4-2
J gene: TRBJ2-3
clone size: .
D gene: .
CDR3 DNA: TGTGCCAGCAGCCAACCCATCCCAGATACGCAGTATTTT
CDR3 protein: CASSQPIPDTQYF

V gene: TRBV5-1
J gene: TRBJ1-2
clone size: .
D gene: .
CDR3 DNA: TGCGCCAGCATCCCTCCTATCGCTAACTATGGCTACACCTTC
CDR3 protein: CASIPPIANYGYTF

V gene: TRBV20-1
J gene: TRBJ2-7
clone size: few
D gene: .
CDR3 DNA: TGCAGTGGGATCTCCTGGGCCCACGAGCAGTACTTC
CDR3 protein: CSGISWAHEQYF

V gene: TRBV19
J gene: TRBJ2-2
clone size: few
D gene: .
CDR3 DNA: TGTGCCAGTACACAATCAGGGACGAACACCGGGGAGCTGTTTTTT
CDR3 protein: CASTQSGTNTGELFF

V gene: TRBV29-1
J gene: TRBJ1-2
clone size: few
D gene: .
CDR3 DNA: TGCAGCGTCAAAGGGGTGACAGCGTCTAACTATGGCTACACCTTC
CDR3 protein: CSVKGVTASNYGYTF

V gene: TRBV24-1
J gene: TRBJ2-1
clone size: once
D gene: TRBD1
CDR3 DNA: TGTGCCACCAGTGATCCCGGGACAGAGGGACATGAGCAGTTCTTC
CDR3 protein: CATSDPGTEGHEQFF

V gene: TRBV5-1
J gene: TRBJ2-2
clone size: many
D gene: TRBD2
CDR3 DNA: TGCGCCAGCAGCTTGGGTAGTAGCGGGAGGACTAACACCGGGGAGCTGTTTTTT
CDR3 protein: CASSLGSSGRTNTGELFF

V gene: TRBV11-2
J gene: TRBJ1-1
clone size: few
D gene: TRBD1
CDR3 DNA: TGTGCCAGCACTACCCGAGGGACAGGCGAAACTGAAGCTTTCTTT
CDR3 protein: CASTTRGTGETEAFF

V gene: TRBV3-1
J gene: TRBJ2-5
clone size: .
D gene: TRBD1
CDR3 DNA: TGTGCCAGCAGCCAAGGGGGTGGGACAGCAAGCAAGAGTACCCAGTACTTC
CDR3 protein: CASSQGGGTASKSTQYF

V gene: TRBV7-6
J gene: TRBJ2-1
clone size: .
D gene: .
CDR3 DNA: TGTGCCAGCAGCTCACGTATCTCCTCCTACAATGAGCAGTTCTTC
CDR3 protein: CASSSRISSYNEQFF

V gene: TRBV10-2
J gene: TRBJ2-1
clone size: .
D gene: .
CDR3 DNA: TGCGCCAGCAGTGCCGTGTCTAGAAACGAGCAGTTCTTC
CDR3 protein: CASSAVSRNEQFF

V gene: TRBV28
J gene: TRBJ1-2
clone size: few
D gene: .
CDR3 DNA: TGTGCCAGCAGTTCACCAAACTATGGCTACACCTTC
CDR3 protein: CASSSPNYGYTF

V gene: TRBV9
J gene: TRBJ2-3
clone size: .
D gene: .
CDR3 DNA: TGTGCCAGCAGCGTTACAGGCATGGCCGGGGCAGATACGCAGTATTTT
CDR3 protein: CASSVTGMAGADTQYF

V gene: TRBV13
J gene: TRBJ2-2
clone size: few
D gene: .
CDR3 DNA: TGTGCCAGCAGCCTCACCTCGGGGACAAGAGCGAACACCGGGGAGCTGTTTTTT
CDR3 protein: CASSLTSGTRANTGELFF

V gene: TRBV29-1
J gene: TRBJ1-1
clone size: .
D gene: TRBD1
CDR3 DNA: TGCAGCGTCAACAGGGGGCGTGACACTGAAGCTTTCTTT
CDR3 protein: CSVNRGRDTEAFF

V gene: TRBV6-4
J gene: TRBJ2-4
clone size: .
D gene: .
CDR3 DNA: TGTGCCGGTGGGATAGGGCATTTAGCCAAAAACATTCAGTACTTC
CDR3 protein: CAGGIGHLAKNIQYF

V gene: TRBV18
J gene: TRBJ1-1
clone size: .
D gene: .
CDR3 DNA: TGTGCCAGCTCACCAGGGCCAGCGAACACTGAAGCTTTCTTT
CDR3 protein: CASSPGPANTEAFF

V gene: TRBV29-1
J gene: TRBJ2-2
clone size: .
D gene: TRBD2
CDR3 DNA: TGCAGCGTTGAAGGTCCTAGCGGGGGAACCCCGAACACCGGGGAGCTGTTTTTT
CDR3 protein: CSVEGPSGGTPNTGELFF

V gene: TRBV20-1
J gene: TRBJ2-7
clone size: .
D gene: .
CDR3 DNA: TGCAGTGCTAGAGCCTTGGCCAACGAGCAGTACTTC
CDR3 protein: CSARALANEQYF

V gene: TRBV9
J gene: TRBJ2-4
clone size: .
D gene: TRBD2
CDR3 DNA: TGTACCAGCAGCGGGCGACTAGCGGACCCTAACGAAAACATTCAGTACTTC
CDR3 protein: CTSSGRLADPNENIQYF

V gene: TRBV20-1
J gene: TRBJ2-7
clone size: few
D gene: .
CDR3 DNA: TGCAGTGCTATCGAAGCCGGGGGCAACGAGCAGTACTTC
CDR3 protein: CSAIEAGGNEQYF

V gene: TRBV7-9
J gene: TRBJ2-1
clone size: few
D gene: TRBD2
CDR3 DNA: TGTGCCAGCAGCTTACCAGCGGGAGTCCATGAGCAGTTCTTC
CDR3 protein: CASSLPAGVHEQFF

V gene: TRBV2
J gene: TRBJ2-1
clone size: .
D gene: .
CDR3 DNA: TGTGCCAGCAGTGAAGTAAGCGTTCCCACAGAAGGATGGTTCTTC
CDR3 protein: CASSEVSVPTEGWFF

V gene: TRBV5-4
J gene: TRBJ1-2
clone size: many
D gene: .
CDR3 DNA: TGTGCCAGCAGCCCACCGGGTCGAATTAACTATGGCTACACCTTC
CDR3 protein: CASSPPGRINYGYTF

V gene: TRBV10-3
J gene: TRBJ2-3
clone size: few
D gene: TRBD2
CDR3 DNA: TGTGCCATCAGTGGGACTAGCGGGAGGACTAGCACAGATACGCAGTATTTT
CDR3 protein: CAISGTSGRTSTDTQYF

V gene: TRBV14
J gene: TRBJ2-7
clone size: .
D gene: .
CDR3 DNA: TGTGCCAGCAGCCATGTCGGTCCCAGCAACCCAACCTACGAGCAGTACTTC
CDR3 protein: CASSHVGPSNPTYEQYF

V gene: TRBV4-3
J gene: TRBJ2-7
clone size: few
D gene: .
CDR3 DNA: TGCGCCAGCAGCCAAGTTCCTACGGCGGGCCACTACGAGCAGTACTTC
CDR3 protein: CASSQVPTAGHYEQYF

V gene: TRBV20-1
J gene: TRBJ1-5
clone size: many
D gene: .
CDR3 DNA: TGCAGTGCGAAAGGGGGGTTTAATCAGCCCCAGCATTTT
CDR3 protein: CSAKGGFNQPQHF

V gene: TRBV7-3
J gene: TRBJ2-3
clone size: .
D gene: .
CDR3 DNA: TGTGCCAGCAGCTTAAATTTTGGGGGACGGGGTAGCACAGATACGCAGTATTTT
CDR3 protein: CASSLNFGGRGSTDTQYF

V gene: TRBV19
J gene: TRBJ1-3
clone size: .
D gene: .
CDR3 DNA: TGTGCCAGTAGAACAGGCTCTTCTGGAAACACCATATATTTT
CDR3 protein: CASRTGSSGNTIYF

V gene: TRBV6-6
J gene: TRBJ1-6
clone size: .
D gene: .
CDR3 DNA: TGTGCCAGCAGTGGGGGGAATTCACCCCTCCACTTT
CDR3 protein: CASSGGNSPLHF

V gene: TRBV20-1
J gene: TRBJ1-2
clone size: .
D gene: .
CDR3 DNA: TGCAGTGCCGGCCGCGGGGACGGCTACGCCTTC
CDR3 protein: CSAGRGDGYAF

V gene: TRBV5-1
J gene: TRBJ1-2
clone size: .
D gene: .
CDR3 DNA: TGCGCCAGCAGCTTGGCTGGTGGGGGGCTAAGAAACTATGGCTACACCTTC
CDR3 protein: CASSLAGGGLRNYGYTF

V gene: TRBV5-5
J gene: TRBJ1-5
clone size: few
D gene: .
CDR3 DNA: TGTGCCAGCAGCTTGGAAGAATGGCAGATCAATCAGCCCCAGCATTTT
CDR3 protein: CASSLEEWQINQPQHF

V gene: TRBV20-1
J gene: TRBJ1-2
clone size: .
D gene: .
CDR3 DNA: TGCAGTGCTTCTCTCAGTGGCTATGGCTACACCTTC
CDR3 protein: CSASLSGYGYTF

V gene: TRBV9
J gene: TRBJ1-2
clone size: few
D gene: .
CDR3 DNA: TGTGCCAGCAGGGCTGTACGGGGCTACACCTTC
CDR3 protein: CASRAVRGYTF

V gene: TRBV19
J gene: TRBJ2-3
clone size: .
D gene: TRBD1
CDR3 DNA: TGTGCCAGTAGTTCGGACAGGTTAATAGCAGATACGCAGTATTTT
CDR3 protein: CASSSDRLIADTQYF

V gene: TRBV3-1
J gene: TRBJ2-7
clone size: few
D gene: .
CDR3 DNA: TGTGCCAGCAGCCTACCTACATCGGCAGCCGAGCAGTACTTC
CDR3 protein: CASSLPTSAAEQYF

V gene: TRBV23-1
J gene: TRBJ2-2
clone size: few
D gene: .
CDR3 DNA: TGCGCCAGCAGTCATGTGCAGGGGATTGACACCGGGGAGCTGTTTTTT
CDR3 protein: CASSHVQGIDTGELFF

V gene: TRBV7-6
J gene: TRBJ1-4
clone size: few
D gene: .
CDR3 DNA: TGTGCCAGCAGCCCCTGGGGGGGGCAAGCAACTAATGAAAAACTGTTTTTT
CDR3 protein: CASSPWGGQATNEKLFF

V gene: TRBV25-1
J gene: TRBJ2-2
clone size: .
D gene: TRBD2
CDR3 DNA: TGTGCCAGCAGTGACGCGGGAGTGAACACCGGGGAGCTGTTTTTT
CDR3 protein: CASSDAGVNTGELFF

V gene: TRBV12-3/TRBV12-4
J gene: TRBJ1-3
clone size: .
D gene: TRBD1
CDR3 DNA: TGTGCCAGCAGACCACAGGGGGCTCATGGAAACACCATATATTTT
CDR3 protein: CASRPQGAHGNTIYF

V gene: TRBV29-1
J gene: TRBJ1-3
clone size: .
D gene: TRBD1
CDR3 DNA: TGCAGCGTCGGACAGGGGGCTGTAAACACCATATATTTT
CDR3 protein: CSVGQGAVNTIYF

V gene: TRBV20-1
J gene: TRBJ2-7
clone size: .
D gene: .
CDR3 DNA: TGCAGTGCTACCCCAGGGCTAGGGGGCTACGAGCAGTACTTC
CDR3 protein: CSATPGLGGYEQYF

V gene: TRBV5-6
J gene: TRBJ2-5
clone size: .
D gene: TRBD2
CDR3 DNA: TGTGCCAGCAGCTTTCTCGCCCCGCGGGAGGAAGAGACCCAGTACTTC
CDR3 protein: CASSFLAPREEETQYF

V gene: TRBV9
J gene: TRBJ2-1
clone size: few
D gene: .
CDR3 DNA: TGTGCCAGCAGCGCCTTTCCTACCAATGAGCAGTTCTTC
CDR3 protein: CASSAFPTNEQFF

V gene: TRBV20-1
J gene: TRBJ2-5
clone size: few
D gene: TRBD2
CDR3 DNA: TGTAGTGCTAGCCCTTGGACTAGCGGGGGATCAGAGACCCAGTACTTC
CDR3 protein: CSASPWTSGGSETQYF

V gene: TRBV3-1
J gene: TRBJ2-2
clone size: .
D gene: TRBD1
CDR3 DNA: TGTGCCAGCAGCCAAGATTACAGGGGGAACACCGGGGAGCTGTTTTTT
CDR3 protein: CASSQDYRGNTGELFF

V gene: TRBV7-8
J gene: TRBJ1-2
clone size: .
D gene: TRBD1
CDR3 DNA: TGTGCCAGCAGTCAGGGGGGAGGGGATGGCTACACCTTC
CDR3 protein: CASSQGGGDGYTF

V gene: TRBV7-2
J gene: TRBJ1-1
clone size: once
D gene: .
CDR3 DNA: TGTGCCAGCAGCACACCATTCATGAACACTGAAGCTTTCTTT
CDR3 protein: CASSTPFMNTEAFF

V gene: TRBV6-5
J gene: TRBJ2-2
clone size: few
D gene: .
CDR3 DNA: TGTGCCAGCAGACGACTGGACAGAAGTAAAGGCGGGGAGCTGTTTTTT
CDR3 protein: CASRRLDRSKGGELFF

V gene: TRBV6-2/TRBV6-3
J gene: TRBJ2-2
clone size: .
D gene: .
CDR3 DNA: TGTGCCAGCAGTTCCCGGGGGGCCCCGAACACCGGGGAGCTGTTTTTT
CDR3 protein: CASSSRGAPNTGELFF

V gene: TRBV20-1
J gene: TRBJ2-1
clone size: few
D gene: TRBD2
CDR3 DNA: TGCAGTGCGCCTGATAGCGGGAGACCCTACAATGAGCAGTTCTTC
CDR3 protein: CSAPDSGRPYNEQFF

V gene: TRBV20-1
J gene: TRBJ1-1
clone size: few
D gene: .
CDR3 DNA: TGCAGTGCTAGAGTAGGGCAGGGCATTTCCGAAGCTTTCTTT
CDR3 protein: CSARVGQGISEAFF